This T cell receptor beta chain was observed in a study of T-cell memory formation after mild COVID-19. The trim removed 4 bases at V and 7 bases at J, leaving 5 bases unmatched. The CDR3 spans 15 residues. Germline lookup yields CDR1 LGHDT and CDR2 YNNKEL (reference sequence). MiXCR was run by TCRdb on the 5' RACE reads, yielding one entry per CDR3 protein. The data contain under 250,000 distinct CDR3 sequences, approximately 15% of them singletons. This chain uses TRBV3-1 with TRBJ1-4; 11 nucleotides align to TRBD1. This receptor was taken from an adult woman who had mild COVID-19 (a few samples of this study predate the infection). Cell type and time point are not known. Sequencing was done on a sample of PBMCs or a T cell subset sorted from them (not recorded which). The CDR3, as DNA: TGTGCCAGCAGCCTAGGAGGGACAGGGGGTGAAAAACTGTTTTTT. Encoded protein: CASSLGGTGGEKLFF.